The 10 T cell receptor beta chains listed next were all sequenced from one sample in a study of T cell repertoires in cytomegalovirus infection. TCRdb re-called the reads with MiXCR, one entry per CDR3 protein. The sample carries more than 650,000 distinct CDR3 sequences, about a third recorded once. Sample: PBMCs. The receptor set was obtained from a human donor in good health (CMV status not recorded). Some clones in this sample may be carry-over from other donors' samples.

Remarks on this clonotype: This CDR3 fails to terminate in the conserved phenylalanine or tryptophan, so it likely reflects a read error. This chain connects TRBV2 to TRBJ2-3, with D unresolved. CDR1 is SNHLY, CDR2 FYNNEI, per germline. This CDR3 comprises 14 residues. V was trimmed by 9 bases and J by 4 bases, leaving 17 bases between them. The CDR3 nucleotides read TGTGCCAGAAGGGAATGGGCCCAATCAGATACGCAGTATTTG. Translating it yields CARREWAQSDTQYL.

As for this clonotype: A junction end diverges from the germline sequence, so it may reflect a read error. V usage is TRBV25-1 and J usage is TRBJ2-5; D is perhaps TRBD1 (6 bases). The CDR3 is 15 amino acids. Germline CDR1 reads MGHDK; CDR2 reads SYGVNS. This CDR3 reads CAISEPGQGQETHYF. The CDR3 bases are TGTGCCATCAGTGAACCGGGACAAGGTCAAGAGACCCATTACTTC.

The chain is built from TRBV28 and TRBJ2-7; a weak D match, TRBD1 (5 bases). CDR1 and CDR2 (germline): MDHEN, SYDVKM. The CDR3 length is 13 residues. V lost 6 bases and J lost 0, with 9 bases in between. CDR3 loop: CASRGLSSYEQYF. CDR3 in DNA: TGTGCCAGCAGGGGGCTGAGCTCCTACGAGCAGTACTTC.

This clonotype was observed a few times. The gene calls are TRBV12-3 or TRBV12-4 and TRBJ2-3, with TRBD1 matching 9 bases. The CDR3 is 17 amino acids. V lost 3 bases and J lost 4; bases outside the gene matches: 11. The DNA of the CDR3 is TGTGCCAGCAGTTTTCTCCTGGGACAGGGAAAGGCAGATACGCAGTATTTT. Its translation is CASSFLLGQGKADTQYF.

There are a few counts of this clonotype. This chain links TRBV6-2 or TRBV6-3 with TRBJ2-1; TRBD2 agrees at 8 bases. The CDR3 loop spans 15 amino acids. The V gene's germline CDR1 is MNHEY and CDR2 SVGEGT. V gave up 6 bases and J gave up 3 bases; unmatched junction bases: 7. The CDR3 DNA is TGTGCCAGCAGCCGAGCGGGAGTTCTCTACAATGAGCAGTTCTTC. Residues: CASSRAGVLYNEQFF.

This clonotype has more than one count but fewer than ten. The chain employs TRBV7-2 and TRBJ2-5; 8 nucleotides align to TRBD2. This CDR3 has 17 residues. Germline V CDR1 and CDR2: SGHTA, FQGNSA. The trim removed 2 bases at V and 3 bases at J, leaving 11 bases unmatched. CDR3: CASSLYSAGASKETQYF. DNA for the CDR3: TGTGCCAGCAGCTTATATTCAGCGGGGGCTTCTAAAGAGACCCAGTACTTC.

This clonotype was detected only a few times. This sequence joins TRBV27 and TRBJ2-6; D may be TRBD1 (5 bases). V was trimmed by 5 bases and J by 0 bases, leaving 17 bases between them. The length of the CDR3 is 18 residues. Germline V CDR1 and CDR2: MNHEY, SMNVEV (reference sequence). The CDR3 sequence: CASSPLQTAISGANVLTF. In DNA form, the CDR3 reads TGTGCCAGCAGTCCTCTCCAGACAGCTATCTCTGGGGCCAACGTCCTGACTTTC.

This clonotype was counted only a few times. The CDR3 DNA is TGTGCCAGCAGTTCACGGGGTGCCCAATCCTACAATGAGCAGTTCTTC. Translating it yields CASSSRGAQSYNEQFF. The chain joins TRBV6-2 or TRBV6-3 to TRBJ2-1; TRBD2 might be the D (5 bases). The CDR3 length is 16 residues. Germline CDR1 and CDR2: MNHEY and SVGEGT. V was shortened by 4 bases and J by 1 base, with 14 bases between the two germline ends.

The chain couples TRBV2 to TRBJ1-1; tentative D call: TRBD1 (6 bases). Per the germline V gene, CDR1 is SNHLY and CDR2 is FYNNEI. V dropped 3 bases and J dropped 0 bases, with 14 bases sitting between them. This CDR3 has 16 residues. CDR3 sequence (DNA): TGTGCCAGCAGTGAGGAGGGGGGCTTATTGAACACTGAAGCTTTCTTT. It is translated as CASSEEGGLLNTEAFF.

This clonotype turned up a few times. CDR3 coding DNA: TGTGCCATCAATTTAAGCGGCCCAAACACCGGGGAGCTGTTTTTT. It yields the protein CAINLSGPNTGELFF. The chain is built from TRBV10-3 and TRBJ2-2, with a weak D call TRBD2 (5 bases). CDR3 length: 15 amino acids. The V end was cut by 7 bases, the J end by 2 bases, with 14 bases between. Germline lookup yields CDR1 ENHRY and CDR2 SYGVKD.